This T cell receptor (beta chain) was found in a study of T cell responses to AZD1222 COVID-19 vaccine. J lost 7 bases, V lost 4 bases, and 5 bases had no gene match. In germline, CDR1 is SGHTA, CDR2 FQGTGA. This CDR3 spans 15 amino acids. Clones were sequenced by immunoSEQ multiplex PCR, and TCRdb holds only the in-frame ones, with some missing. The sample has about 97,000 clones, 75% to 90% seen once; the top ten hold around 7%. Study observations and caveats: Clonal diversity was possibly underestimated; the donors were predominantly white British and more often female. It was only after the peak T cell response that any repertoires were sampled.

In regard to this clone: Its cognate antigen is unknown.

The material was peripheral blood, obtained on day 0 of AZD1222 vaccination. V is TRBV7-3 and J is TRBJ2-1; 12 positions match TRBD2. The receptor was isolated from an adult in good health. CDR3 sequence (DNA): TGTGCCAGCAGCTCTAGCGGGGGGGCCAGAAATGAGCAGTTCTTC. This gives the protein CASSSSGGARNEQFF.